These 17 T cell receptor beta chains share one sample of origin, sequenced in a study of spatial heterogeneity in lung cancer. The time point here: blood at routine non-recurrence follow-up after resection. TCRdb re-called the 5' RACE reads through MiXCR, storing one row per CDR3 protein. Here the sample spans about 2,400 distinct CDR3 sequences, about 25% being singletons. The material sequenced was PBMCs, taken at follow-up. These receptors originate from a male donor with early-stage non-small cell lung cancer.

Points on this clonotype: This beta chain is an off-target read within a library intended for alpha chains, so its frequency means little. J is TRBJ2-2 and V is TRBV5-1, with TRBD2 as a possible D gene (6 bases). The CDR3 runs 15 residues. Germline V gene data show CDR1 as SGHRS and CDR2 as YFSETQ. Deletions cut 4 bases from V and 5 bases from J, with 15 bases between. The CDR3 DNA is TGCGCCAGCAGCCCCCCTCGGAGGGCAACCGGGGAGCTGTTTTTT. It encodes CASSPPRRATGELFF.

In this sample, this clonotype turned up a few times. This beta chain turned up in a library designed for alpha chains; as an off-target read, its abundance says little. The chain is built from TRBV6-1 and TRBJ2-7, with 10 bases matching TRBD1. The CDR3 sequence is 14 residues long. J gave up 4 bases and V 7 bases, and 7 bases lay outside the gene matches. From germline, CDR1 is MNHNS and CDR2 SASEGT. The chain's CDR3 is CASNRDRGRYEQYF. The CDR3, as DNA: TGTGCCAGCAATAGGGACAGGGGAAGGTACGAGCAGTACTTC.

This clonotype was observed a few times. The library was designed around alpha chains, so this beta chain is a stray read whose abundance carries little weight. The chain is built from TRBV24-1 and TRBJ2-3; D ambiguous. From germline, CDR1 is KGHDR and CDR2 SFDVKD. V lost 3 bases and J 5 bases, leaving 8 bases between the germline ends. This CDR3 is 13 amino acids long. The CDR3 here is CATSDHIKDTQYF. CDR3 coding DNA: TGTGCCACCAGTGATCACATAAAAGATACGCAGTATTTT.

By its share, this clonotype is large. This beta chain was picked up by a library intended for alpha chains and is off target, so its count carries little meaning. The V gene is TRBV27, the J gene TRBJ2-1; tentative D call: TRBD2 (5 bases). Germline V gives CDR1 MNHEY, CDR2 SMNVEV (reference sequence). The CDR3 is 13 residues long. V shed 9 bases and J shed 7 bases, with 16 bases lying between them. The CDR3 bases are TGTGCCAGTACTCACTTTTCGGGAAATGAGCAGTTCTTC. Translated: CASTHFSGNEQFF.

This clonotype came up a few times. Being off target in a library aimed at alpha chains, this beta chain has a size of little meaning. V usage is TRBV20-1 and J usage is TRBJ2-4, with D possibly being TRBD1 (5 bases). CDR1 is DFQATT and CDR2 is SNEGSKA in the germline V gene (reference sequence). The CDR3 runs 14 residues. V dropped 6 bases and J dropped 3 bases, with 15 bases sitting between them. In DNA, the CDR3 is TGCAGTGCCAGACCCAGGGTGGGCAAAAACATTCAGTACTTC. It specifies CSARPRVGKNIQYF.

A single count supports this clonotype. The library was built for alpha chains, so this beta chain is an off-target read and its size means little. This chain uses TRBV7-2 with TRBJ2-5; no reliable D call. The CDR3 is made up of 16 amino acids. V lost 1 base and J lost 4, with 16 bases in between. Germline V gene data show CDR1 as SGHTA and CDR2 as FQGNSA. The CDR3 here is CASSLGIALLGETQYF. The CDR3 nucleotides read TGTGCCAGCAGCTTAGGTATCGCGCTCCTGGGAGAGACCCAGTACTTC.

Comment on this clonotype: This beta chain slipped into a library made for alpha chains as a stray read, so its size is not meaningful. This chain connects TRBV29-1 to TRBJ2-1, with D maybe TRBD2 (5 bases). The CDR3 sequence is 14 residues long. Trimming removed 1 base from V and 0 bases from J, with 7 bases in between. Per the germline V gene, CDR1 is SQVTM and CDR2 is ANQGSEA. The CDR3 sequence is CSVEVSVSYNEQFF. CDR3 DNA: TGCAGCGTTGAAGTTAGCGTCTCCTACAATGAGCAGTTCTTC.

This clonotype has just a few counts. Because this beta chain is a stray read in a library intended to capture alpha chains, its abundance should not be given much weight. The chain recombines TRBV3-1 with TRBJ2-5; 7 bases line up with TRBD2. The CDR3 length is 15 residues. CDR1 and CDR2 from the germline V gene are LGHDT and YNNKEL (reference sequence). After removal of 2 bases from V and 5 bases from J, the junction contained 8 bases not matched to a gene. CDR3 protein: CASSQSAGAGETQYF. The CDR3 DNA reads TGTGCCAGCAGCCAATCGGCGGGAGCGGGGGAGACCCAGTACTTC.

This clonotype is large (0.1 to 1%) in the sample. The library was designed around alpha chains, so this beta chain is a stray read whose abundance carries little weight. V is TRBV23-1 and J is TRBJ2-7, with 11 bases fitting TRBD2. TRBV23-1 is an open reading frame whose function is uncertain. The CDR3 has 20 amino acids. Unmatched junction bases numbered 14, after V lost 0 bases and J lost 1 base. CDR3 sequence: CASSQSRPGRGTSGSYEQYF. CDR3 bases: TGCGCCAGCAGTCAATCCCGGCCAGGGCGAGGGACTAGCGGTTCCTACGAGCAGTACTTC.

This clonotype appeared a few times. The size of this beta chain means little, since it is a stray read in a library made for alpha chains. The J gene is TRBJ2-5, the V gene TRBV5-1, with D perhaps matching TRBD1 (6 bases). Trimming took off 0 bases at V and 5 bases at J, with 14 bases between the two ends. The CDR3 has 15 residues. Germline V gives CDR1 SGHRS, CDR2 YFSETQ. The CDR3 DNA reads as TGCGCCAGCAGCTTGGAGGGCAGGGGTGAGGAGACCCAGTACTTC. Translated: CASSLEGRGEETQYF. Together with reference TRBV5-1 and TRBJ2-5, the CDR3 gives the full variable domain: KAGVTQTPRYLIKTRGQQVTLSCSPISGHRSVSWYQQTPGQGLQFLFEYFSETQRNKGNFPGRFSGRQFSNSRSEMNVSTLELGDSALYLCASSLEGRGEETQYFGPGTRLLVL.

As regards this clonotype: Since it is a stray read in a library aimed at alpha chains, this beta chain has a size that is not meaningful. V is TRBV20-1 and J is TRBJ2-3, with a possible D match to TRBD1 (6 bases). CDR3 size: 13 residues. The germline V and J ends were trimmed by 3 bases and 1 base, with 8 bases remaining between them. Germline loops: CDR1 DFQATT, CDR2 SNEGSKA (reference sequence). The CDR3 sequence is CSARDSRTDTQYF. The CDR3 DNA reads as TGCAGTGCTAGGGACAGTCGCACAGATACGCAGTATTTT.

The sample holds a few counts of this clonotype. For a library built for alpha chains, this beta chain is a stray read; little rests on its size. The rearrangement joins TRBV5-1 to TRBJ2-3, with D possibly TRBD1 on 6 matching bases. Trimming shortened V by 4 bases and J by 0 bases, and 12 bases separated the two germline ends. Germline V CDR1 and CDR2: SGHRS, YFSETQ. CDR3 length: 15 amino acids. The CDR3 loop reads CASSRGQTSTDTQYF. The CDR3 DNA sequence: TGCGCCAGCAGCCGCGGACAGACTAGCACAGATACGCAGTATTTT.

About this clonotype itself: The germline gene is not matched at one end of the junction; a read error may be the cause. Since it is a stray read in a library aimed at alpha chains, this beta chain has a size that is not meaningful. V usage is TRBV2 and J usage is TRBJ2-4; 9 bases map to TRBD2. The CDR3 is made up of 12 amino acids. CDR1 and CDR2 from the germline V gene are SNHLY and FYNNEI. This CDR3 reads CATGLAINIQYF. The CDR3 bases are TGTGCCACGGGACTAGCCATAAACATTCAGTACTTC. The whole variable domain, remainder taken from reference TRBV2 and TRBJ2-4, is EPEVTQTPSHQVTQMGQEVILRCVPISNHLYFYWYRQILGQKVEFLVSFYNNEISEKSEIFDDQFSVERPDGSNFTLKIRSTKLEDSAMYFCATGLAINIQYFGAGTRLSVL.

This clonotype was observed a few times. This beta chain appears as a stray read in a library generated for alpha chains; its size is not informative. The chain is built from TRBV28 and TRBJ1-5, with D maybe TRBD1 (5 bases). Germline CDR1 and CDR2: MDHEN and SYDVKM. The CDR3 covers 19 residues. The germline V and J ends were trimmed by 5 bases and 3 bases, with 26 bases remaining between them. The CDR3 bases are TGTGCCAGCAGTGCTGGGGGACCCAGTCAGTTGTCGCTCAATCAGCCCCAGCATTTT. Translated, it gives CASSAGGPSQLSLNQPQHF.

This clonotype was found a few times. A library made for alpha chains picked up this beta chain off target, so its size means little. J is TRBJ2-1 and V is TRBV4-1; D not resolved. V lost 3 bases and J lost 2, with 14 bases in between. From germline, CDR1 is MGHRA and CDR2 YSYEKL. CDR3 length: 16 amino acids. CDR3 region: CASSQPGPRAYNEQFF. CDR3 bases: TGCGCCAGCAGCCAGCCCGGGCCCCGGGCCTACAATGAGCAGTTCTTC.

This clonotype was seen only a few times. This beta chain is a stray read from a library made for alpha chains; its abundance is not meaningful. The V and J genes are TRBV10-3 and TRBJ2-7; no clear D. Trimming cost V 3 bases and J 9 bases, with 21 bases left between them. Germline V gene lookup returns CDR1 ENHRY and CDR2 SYGVKD. CDR3 length: 15 amino acids. The chain's CDR3 is CAISDDLVLITGQYF. The CDR3 nucleotides read TGTGCCATCAGTGATGACCTGGTTCTGATTACGGGGCAGTACTTC.

Of note for this clonotype: Within a library made for alpha chains, this beta chain is off target, and its count is uninformative. This chain links TRBV20-1 with TRBJ2-7; D gene ambiguous. V lost 0 bases, J lost 5 bases, and 5 bases lay in between. The CDR3 extends over 11 amino acids. Germline V gene lookup returns CDR1 DFQATT and CDR2 SNEGSKA (reference sequence). CDR3 sequence: CSARDLDEQYF. CDR3 DNA sequence: TGCAGTGCTAGAGATCTTGACGAGCAGTACTTC.